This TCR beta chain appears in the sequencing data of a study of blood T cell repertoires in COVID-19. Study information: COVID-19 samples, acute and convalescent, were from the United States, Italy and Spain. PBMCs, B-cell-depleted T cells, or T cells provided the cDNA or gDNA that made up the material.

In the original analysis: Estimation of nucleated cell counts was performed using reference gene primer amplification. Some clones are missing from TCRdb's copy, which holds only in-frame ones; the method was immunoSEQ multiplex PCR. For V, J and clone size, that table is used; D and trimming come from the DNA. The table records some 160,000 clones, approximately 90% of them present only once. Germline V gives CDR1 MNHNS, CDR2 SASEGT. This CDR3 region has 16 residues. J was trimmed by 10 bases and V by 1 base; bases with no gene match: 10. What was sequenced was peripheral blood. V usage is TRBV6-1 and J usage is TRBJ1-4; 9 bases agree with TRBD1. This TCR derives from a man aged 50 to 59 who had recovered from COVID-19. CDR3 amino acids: CASSEGGTGSAAKLFF. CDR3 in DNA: TGTGCCAGCAGTGAAGGTGGGACAGGGTCGGCTGCAAAACTGTTTTTT.